The rows below give T cell receptor beta chains drawn from one sample of a study of CD8+CD57+ T cells in acquired aplastic anemia. TCRdb recomputed calls from the reads with MiXCR, one row per CDR3 protein. The repertoire holds about 58,000 distinct CDR3 sequences, roughly three fifths seen once, with roughly 15% in the top ten. Sequencing was done on a sample of sorted CD4+, CD8+, or CD8+CD57+ T cells (not recorded which) from PBMCs. These receptors all come from a human donor with aplastic anemia. CDR3s include the opening cysteine and the closing phenylalanine or tryptophan. The D gene is left open where the match is weak. For some rows the clone size is stated as once, few or many, or as a class when expanded; others skip it.

CASRPGTDNNSPLHF,TGTGCCAGCAGACCTGGGACAGACAATAATTCACCCCTCCACTTT,TRBD1,many,TRBV5-6,15,TRBJ1-6
CASGPRGTTNYGYTF,TGTGCCAGCGGTCCCCGGGGTACTACTAACTATGGCTACACCTTC,.,.,TRBV6-1,15,TRBJ1-2
CASKDRSIYGYTF,TGTGCCAGCAAGGACAGGTCGATCTATGGCTACACCTTC,TRBD1,many,TRBV28,13,TRBJ1-2
CASSSNRGMGTEAFF,TGTGCCAGCAGCTCCAACAGGGGAATGGGTACTGAAGCTTTCTTT,TRBD1,many,TRBV5-4,15,TRBJ1-1
CASSLASNQPQHF,TGTGCCAGCAGCTTGGCCTCTAATCAGCCCCAGCATTTT,.,.,TRBV5-5,13,TRBJ1-5
CASSSPTLSSYEQYF,TGTGCCAGCAGCTCCCCCACTCTTAGCTCCTACGAGCAGTACTTC,.,.,TRBV10-3,15,TRBJ2-7
CAWSVADNQPQHF,TGTGCCTGGAGTGTGGCGGACAATCAGCCCCAGCATTTT,.,many,TRBV30,13,TRBJ1-5
CASSQGLWQGNYEQYF,TGCGCCAGCAGCCAAGGTCTATGGCAGGGTAACTACGAGCAGTACTTC,.,.,TRBV4-1,16,TRBJ2-7
CSARTGQGWEQYF,TGCAGTGCTCGAACGGGCCAGGGCTGGGAGCAGTACTTC,.,medium-sized,TRBV20-1,13,TRBJ2-7
CSARSDWSSYEQYF,TGCAGTGCTAGATCCGACTGGAGCTCCTACGAGCAGTACTTC,.,many,TRBV20-1,14,TRBJ2-7